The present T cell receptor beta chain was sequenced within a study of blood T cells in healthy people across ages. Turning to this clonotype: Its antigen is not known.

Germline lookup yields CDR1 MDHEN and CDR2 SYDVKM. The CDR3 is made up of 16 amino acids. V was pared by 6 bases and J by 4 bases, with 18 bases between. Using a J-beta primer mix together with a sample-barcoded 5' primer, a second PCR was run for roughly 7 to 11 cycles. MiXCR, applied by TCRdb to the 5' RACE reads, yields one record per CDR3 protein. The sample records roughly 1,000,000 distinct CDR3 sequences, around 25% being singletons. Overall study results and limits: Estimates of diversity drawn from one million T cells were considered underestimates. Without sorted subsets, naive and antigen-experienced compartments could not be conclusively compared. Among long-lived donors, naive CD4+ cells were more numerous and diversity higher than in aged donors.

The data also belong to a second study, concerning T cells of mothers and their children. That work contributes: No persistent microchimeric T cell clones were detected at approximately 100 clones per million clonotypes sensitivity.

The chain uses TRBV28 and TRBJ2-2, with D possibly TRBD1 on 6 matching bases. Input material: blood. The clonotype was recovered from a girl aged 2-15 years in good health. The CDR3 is CASRPLDRIATGELFF. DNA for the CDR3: TGTGCCAGCAGACCTCTCGACAGGATAGCCACCGGGGAGCTGTTTTTT.